A single sample is the source of the 27 T cell receptor beta chains below, sequenced in a study of blood T cell repertoires in COVID-19. The assay was immunoSEQ multiplex PCR, and TCRdb's table has in-frame clones only and misses some. The table shows about 380,000 clones, with about four fifths occurring only once. Sequencing was done on a sample of peripheral blood. These receptors were taken from a human donor with acute or convalescent COVID-19. The donor label of this sample is uncertain.

The rearrangement uses TRBV13 and TRBJ2-7; 8 bases map to TRBD1. Germline V gene data show CDR1 as PRHDT and CDR2 as FYEKMQ (reference sequence). The CDR3 has 12 residues. V trimming: 8 bases; J trimming: 3 bases; junction bases outside the gene matches: 3. The CDR3 DNA reads as TGTGCCAGCGGGGACAGGATCTACGAGCAGTACTTC. Encoded protein: CASGDRIYEQYF.

This chain links TRBV5-1 with TRBJ2-3; no clear D. With 3 bases removed from V and 5 bases from J, the gap between germline ends came to 13 bases. The germline CDR1 and CDR2 sequences are SGHRS and YFSETQ. CDR3 length equals 14 residues. CDR3 bases: TGCGCCAGCAGCTCGACACGGCCCGAAGATACGCAGTATTTT. This codes for CASSSTRPEDTQYF.

In DNA, the CDR3 is TGTGCCAGCAGCCTAAGGCAGGGACAGGAAGCTTTCTTT. Translating it yields CASSLRQGQEAFF. V is TRBV3-1 (or the pseudogene TRBV3-2) and J is TRBJ1-1; 7 nucleotides line up with TRBD1. Trimming at V came to 4 bases and at J to 8 bases, leaving 7 bases not matched to a gene. The germline CDR1 and CDR2 sequences are LGHDT and YNNKEL (reference sequence). There are 13 residues in the CDR3.

This clone was detected once. The J gene is TRBJ2-1, the V gene TRBV4-1, with D possibly being TRBD1 (5 bases). V was cut by 3 bases and J by 7 bases, with 10 bases left in between. The CDR3 is 13 residues long. The V gene's germline CDR1 is MGHRA and CDR2 YSYEKL. The CDR3 region has the DNA TGCGCCAGCAGCCAGGACAAGCCTAATGAGCAGTTCTTC. As protein: CASSQDKPNEQFF.

The chain uses TRBV30 and TRBJ2-6; 10 bases are shared with TRBD1. The CDR3 extends over 15 amino acids. The trim removed 8 bases at V and 0 bases at J, leaving 4 bases unmatched. Germline V CDR1 and CDR2: GTSNPN, SVGIG (reference sequence). CDR3: CAGRTGGSGANVLTF. The CDR3 DNA sequence: TGTGCCGGACGGACAGGGGGCTCTGGGGCCAACGTCCTGACTTTC. The variable domain in full, completed from reference TRBV30 and TRBJ2-6, reads SQTIHQWPATLVQPVGSPLSLECTVEGTSNPNLYWYRQAAGRGLQLLFYSVGIGQISSEVPQNLSASRPQDRQFILSSKKLLLSDSGFYLCAGRTGGSGANVLTFGAGSRLTVL.

In regard to this clone: A read error may account for a junction end that differs from germline. The chain is built from TRBV4-1 and TRBJ1-4; no reliable D call. Germline V gene sequence: CDR1 MGHRA, CDR2 YSYEKL. This CDR3 has 14 amino acids. The CDR3: CASSQAHLAEKLFF. DNA of the CDR3: TGCGCCAGCAGCCAAGCCCACCTCGCCGAAAAACTATTTTTT.

The V gene is TRBV2, the J gene TRBJ2-2; 13 nucleotides line up with TRBD2. CDR1 and CDR2 (germline): SNHLY, FYNNEI. V dropped 6 bases and J dropped 3; count of bases not matched to a gene: 7. CDR3 length: 17 amino acids. CDR3 region: CASSGGTSGVHTGELFF. In nucleotides, the CDR3 is TGTGCCAGCAGCGGCGGGACTAGCGGGGTTCACACCGGGGAGCTGTTTTTT.

CDR3 sequence (DNA): TGTGCCAGCAGTTCCCAACAACTAGCGGGAGTTGCCGATACGCAGTATTTT. Translating gives CASSSQQLAGVADTQYF. V and J are TRBV27 and TRBJ2-3, with 11 nucleotides matching TRBD2. The germline V gene has CDR1 MNHEY and CDR2 SMNVEV (reference sequence). J lost 6 bases, V lost 4 bases, and 12 bases had no gene match. This CDR3 has 17 residues.

The V and J genes are TRBV6-5 and TRBJ1-5; D not certain. V was cut by 6 bases and J by 1 base, with 13 bases left in between. The CDR3 has 15 residues. Germline assignment: CDR1 MNHEY and CDR2 SVGAGI. DNA of the CDR3: TGTGCCAGCAGATATAGCGGGAAGAGCAATCAGCCCCAGCATTTT. It encodes CASRYSGKSNQPQHF.

V is TRBV15 and J is TRBJ2-3, with 8 bases matching TRBD2. V lost 1 base and J lost 1; bases outside the gene matches: 4. This CDR3 spans 16 amino acids. Germline V gives CDR1 LNHNV, CDR2 YYDKDF (reference sequence). In DNA form, the CDR3 reads TGTGCCACCAGCAGAGGGGTTAGCGGGGGCACAGATACGCAGTATTTT. It specifies CATSRGVSGGTDTQYF.

In DNA form, the CDR3 reads TGTGCCAGCAGTCCTGACAGGACTGAAAAACTGTTTTTT. Amino acid sequence: CASSPDRTEKLFF. The J gene is TRBJ1-4, the V gene TRBV28; maybe TRBD1 (6 bases). This CDR3 is 13 amino acids long. Germline CDR1 reads MDHEN; CDR2 reads SYDVKM. V lost 5 bases and J lost 7, with 11 bases in between.

The chain carries TRBV30 and TRBJ1-2; the D is unclear. This CDR3 has 13 amino acids. V shed 4 bases and J shed 2 bases, with 11 bases lying between them. Germline CDR1 GTSNPN, CDR2 SVGIG (reference sequence). In DNA, the CDR3 is TGTGCCTGGATAGATTCGGGGAACTATGGCTACACCTTC. This codes for CAWIDSGNYGYTF.

The V and J genes are TRBV6-5 and TRBJ1-5; maybe TRBD1 (5 bases). The CDR3 is 14 residues long. The V end was cut by 8 bases, the J end by 0 bases, with 11 bases between. Germline values: CDR1 MNHEY, CDR2 SVGAGI. Here the CDR3 DNA reads TGTGCCAGCCTTTACAGGCATAGCAATCAGCCCCAGCATTTT. Translated: CASLYRHSNQPQHF.

The V and J genes are TRBV7-2 and TRBJ2-1, with 8 bases identical to TRBD1. Unmatched junction bases numbered 6, after V lost 4 bases and J lost 7 bases. The CDR3 is 14 amino acids. Germline CDR1 reads SGHTA; CDR2 reads FQGNSA. CDR3 loop: CASSSGQVRNEQFF. Written as DNA, the CDR3 is TGTGCCAGCAGCTCGGGACAGGTTAGGAATGAGCAGTTCTTC.

This chain connects TRBV6-5 to TRBJ1-1, with 7 bases aligning to TRBD1. CDR1 and CDR2 from the germline V gene are MNHEY and SVGAGI. The CDR3 sequence is 13 residues long. Trimming removed 6 bases from V and 3 bases from J; junction bases left unmatched: 4. The CDR3 sequence: CASRGQRHTEAFF. CDR3 nucleotides: TGTGCCAGCAGGGGACAGAGACACACTGAAGCTTTCTTT.

J is TRBJ2-5 and V is TRBV24-1, with D perhaps TRBD2 (5 bases). The germline V gene has CDR1 KGHDR and CDR2 SFDVKD. The CDR3 is made up of 11 amino acids. V was pared by 9 bases and J by 5 bases, with 9 bases between. The CDR3 nucleotides are TGTGCCACCCACCCGGGGGAGACCCAGTACTTC. Amino acids: CATHPGETQYF.

The chain is built from TRBV5-1 and TRBJ2-2; 7 bases line up with TRBD2. V gave up 4 bases and J gave up 1 base; unmatched junction bases: 7. Germline V gives CDR1 SGHRS, CDR2 YFSETQ. This CDR3 spans 16 amino acids. CDR3 region: CASSTLWGGNTGELFF. CDR3 coding DNA: TGCGCCAGCAGCACCCTATGGGGGGGGAACACCGGGGAGCTGTTTTTT.

The chain combines TRBV28 with TRBJ1-1, with a weak D call TRBD1 (6 bases). Deletions cut 4 bases from V and 1 base from J, with 10 bases between. The V gene's germline CDR1 is MDHEN and CDR2 SYDVKM. This CDR3 has 14 residues. The DNA of the CDR3 is TGTGCCAGCAGTTCCCTACAGGGGAACACTGAAGCTTTCTTT. It is translated as CASSSLQGNTEAFF.

The chain joins TRBV15 to TRBJ1-3; D gene uncertain. The CDR3 spans 19 residues. Germline values: CDR1 LNHNV, CDR2 YYDKDF (reference sequence). The V gene lost 0 bases and the J gene lost 0 bases, with 18 bases spanning the gap. The chain's CDR3 is CATSRDPKTSRSSGNTIYF. CDR3 coding DNA: TGTGCCACCAGCAGAGATCCCAAAACTTCACGGAGCTCTGGAAACACCATATATTTT. The whole variable domain, filled in from reference TRBV15 and TRBJ1-3, reads DAMVIQNPRYQVTQFGKPVTLSCSQTLNHNVMYWYQQKSSQAPKLLFHYYDKDFNNEADTPDNFQSRRPNTSFCFLDIRSPGLGDTAMYLCATSRDPKTSRSSGNTIYFGEGSWLTVV.

J is TRBJ2-7 and V is TRBV6-5; 10 nucleotides agree with TRBD1. After removal of 6 bases from V and 3 bases from J, the junction contained 2 bases not matched to a gene. This CDR3 spans 13 amino acids. The germline V gene has CDR1 MNHEY and CDR2 SVGAGI. In DNA form, the CDR3 reads TGTGCCAGCAGGGGGACAGGGGTCTACGAGCAGTACTTC. This sequence encodes CASRGTGVYEQYF.

This chain connects TRBV2 to TRBJ2-7, with D maybe TRBD1 (6 bases). There are 12 residues in the CDR3. Germline V gene lookup returns CDR1 SNHLY and CDR2 FYNNEI. The V end was cut by 5 bases, the J end by 6 bases, with 11 bases between. The CDR3 loop reads CASSTQGGEQYF. The CDR3 DNA is TGTGCCAGCAGTACACAGGGCGGCGAGCAGTACTTC.

The V and J genes are TRBV6-4 and TRBJ1-5, with unresolved D. V shed 2 bases and J shed 11 bases, with 7 bases lying between them. CDR1 is MRHNA, CDR2 SNTAGT, per germline. The length of the CDR3 is 11 residues. The CDR3 DNA follows: TGTGCCAGCAGTGACCCCGGGACCCAGCATTTT. The encoded protein is CASSDPGTQHF.

This chain connects TRBV30 to TRBJ1-1; maybe TRBD1 (6 bases). CDR3 length equals 14 residues. Germline CDR1 and CDR2: GTSNPN and SVGIG (reference sequence). The V gene lost 3 bases and the J gene lost 5 bases, with 16 bases spanning the gap. The chain's CDR3 is CAWRDSRSRTEAFF. In DNA, the CDR3 is TGTGCCTGGAGGGACAGCCGTTCGCGGACTGAAGCTTTCTTT.

The J gene is TRBJ2-2, the V gene TRBV28; D is undetermined. There are 13 residues in the CDR3. Germline V gives CDR1 MDHEN, CDR2 SYDVKM. Trimming removed 6 bases at V and 4 bases at J, with 9 bases between. DNA of the CDR3: TGTGCCAGCAGGAGCTCGAGCACCGGGGAGCTGTTTTTT. This encodes CASRSSSTGELFF.

The rearrangement uses TRBV6-5 and TRBJ2-2; D might be TRBD2 (5 bases). Per germline, CDR1 MNHEY and CDR2 SVGAGI. The CDR3 consists of 15 residues. V was clipped by 7 bases and J by 2 bases, with 14 bases between them. The CDR3 sequence: CASNSLGDNTGELFF. In DNA form, the CDR3 reads TGTGCCAGCAATTCACTCGGGGATAACACCGGGGAGCTGTTTTTT.

The CDR3 protein is CSVTQGATGNTIYF. The CDR3 nucleotides read TGCAGCGTGACACAGGGGGCTACGGGAAACACCATATATTTT. The V and J genes are TRBV29-1 and TRBJ1-3; 9 nucleotides match TRBD1. This CDR3 has 14 residues. The junction had 7 bases not matched to a gene; V was cut back by 6 bases and J by 4 bases. Germline assignment: CDR1 SQVTM and CDR2 ANQGSEA.

V usage is TRBV18 and J usage is TRBJ2-1; 16 nucleotides align to TRBD2. The CDR3 is 16 amino acids. Per the germline V gene, CDR1 is KGHSH and CDR2 is LQKENI. Trimming at V came to 3 bases and at J to 9 bases, leaving 5 bases not matched to a gene. The CDR3 reads CASSPGLAGGPGEQFF. The CDR3 DNA reads TGTGCCAGCTCACCGGGACTAGCGGGGGGGCCCGGTGAGCAGTTCTTC.